This T cell receptor (beta chain) was obtained from a study of Graves' ophthalmopathy and Graves' hyperthyroidism. Study-level results: Detected in blood as well were most expanded thyroid clonotypes with frequency above 0.001.

The V gene's germline CDR1 is MDHEN and CDR2 SYDVKM. CDR3 size: 13 residues. With 6 bases removed from V and 3 bases from J, the gap between germline ends came to 9 bases. The study amplified TCR beta CDR3 regions using RNA transcripts. HTBI primers served in a first-round RT-PCR, which a second-round multiplex PCR followed. One entry per CDR3 protein results from TCRdb running MiXCR on the multiplex PCR reads. This table has about 550,000 distinct CDR3 sequences, under 45% appearing once. This clonotype was found a few times. Its specificity is unknown. Sequencing was carried out using peripheral blood or thyroid tissue (not recorded which). V usage is TRBV28 and J usage is TRBJ1-5; D remains ambiguous. The receptor was derived from an adult man with Graves' hyperthyroidism. The CDR3 spells CASSRTINQPQHF. CDR3 sequence (DNA): TGTGCCAGCAGCCGAACGATCAATCAGCCCCAGCATTTT.